The source of this T cell receptor beta chain is a study of T-cell reconstitution after alpha-beta-depleted transplantation in children. Whole-study findings and limits: After transplant, high TCRbeta diversity at day 60 in some patients arose from surviving recipient T cells and thymic progenitors. T-cell numbers and diversity, one year after transplant, stemmed largely from T cells that were newly produced.

As concerns this clonotype: Its antigen is still unknown. With a much larger clone just one base away, this may be a read error.

The TCRbeta library incorporated unique molecular identifiers. One entry per CDR3 protein, called by TCRdb with MiXCR from the PCR reads. This sample yields about 300,000 distinct CDR3 sequences, of which around 10% are seen a single time; approximately 7% belongs to the top ten. This CDR3 region has 14 residues. Germline V gives CDR1 SGHDT, CDR2 YYEEEE. V and J are TRBV5-6 and TRBJ2-3; D is undetermined. This TCR derives from a boy younger than two with acute myeloid leukemia, due to receive a stem cell transplant. Sequencing used PBMCs, obtained before TCRalphabeta/CD19-depleted stem cell transplant. The CDR3 loop reads CASSLLGSIDMQYF. The CDR3 DNA reads as TGTGCCAGCAGCTTGTTGGGAAGCATAGATATGCAGTATTTT.